The next 7 T cell receptor beta chains were all read from a single sample in a study of monozygotic twins with inflammatory bowel disease. TCRdb reanalyzed the 5' RACE reads and collapses them to one entry per CDR3 protein, without DNA. This listing includes about 420,000 distinct CDR3 sequences. Sequenced sample: blood. The receptors here all came from a human donor with ulcerative colitis or Crohn's disease, or a healthy co-twin of an affected twin (not recorded which).

V and J are TRBV10-3 and TRBJ2-1; TCRdb calls TRBD2, which cannot be checked without DNA. There are 15 residues in the CDR3. Germline V gives CDR1 ENHRY, CDR2 SYGVKD. The CDR3 region is CAISESGGGYNEQFF.

The chain carries TRBV5-6 and TRBJ2-7; TCRdb calls TRBD1, which cannot be checked without DNA. The CDR3 has 16 residues. CDR1 SGHDT and CDR2 YYEEEE come from the germline V gene. This CDR3 reads CASRHGLGQGTNEQYF. Filled out from reference TRBV5-6 and TRBJ2-7, the complete variable domain reads DAGVTQSPTHLIKTRGQQVTLRCSPKSGHDTVSWYQQALGQGPQFIFQYYEEEERQRGNFPDRFSGHQFPNYSSELNVNALLLGDSALYLCASRHGLGQGTNEQYFGPGTRLTVT.

The V call is TRBV3-1, the J call TRBJ1-1. CDR3 length: 13 residues. Germline assignment: CDR1 LGHDT and CDR2 YNNKEL (reference sequence). The CDR3 sequence: CASSLGRYTEAFF.

V is TRBV9 and J is TRBJ2-7. From germline, CDR1 is SGDLS and CDR2 YYNGEE. This CDR3 is 13 amino acids long. CDR3 loop: CASSVAPGYEQYF.

The chain carries TRBV5-1 and TRBJ1-1; TCRdb selects TRBD1, and the lack of DNA leaves this call unchecked. This CDR3 has 14 residues. The germline V gene encodes CDR1 SGHRS and CDR2 YFSETQ. The CDR3 sequence: CASSYMTGFTEAFF.

The chain couples TRBV5-1 to TRBJ2-7; no DNA is available, so the TRBD1 call from TCRdb remains unchecked. Germline lookup yields CDR1 SGHRS and CDR2 YFSETQ. The CDR3 has 16 residues. Here the CDR3 reads CASSPFQGQSSYEQYF.

The chain has TRBV15 and TRBJ1-2; TCRdb returns TRBD1, unconfirmable since there is no DNA. CDR1 is LNHNV and CDR2 is YYDKDF in the germline V gene (reference sequence). The CDR3 spans 16 residues. CDR3 region: CATSRDPLAGGKGYTF.